The clone carrying this TCR beta chain has ten or more counts. Antigen: not known. The data stem from a study of T cells in Graves' hyperthyroidism and ophthalmopathy. Overall study results and limits: Within blood appeared most thyroid clonotypes that had expanded above 0.001.

V gave up 6 bases and J gave up 3 bases; unmatched junction bases: 6. The CDR3 extends over 16 amino acids. The germline gives CDR1 ENHRY, CDR2 SYGVKD. RNA transcripts were the template for amplifying TCR beta CDR3 regions. The HTBI primer set drove a first-round RT-PCR of the TCR CDR3. In TCRdb, the multiplex PCR reads were re-called with MiXCR into one record per CDR3 protein. The table shows a few hundred thousand distinct CDR3 sequences, with 12% to 15% occurring only once. Sequencing used blood. This clonotype was obtained from a woman in her forties or fifties with Graves' hyperthyroidism that later progressed to Graves' ophthalmopathy. V and J are TRBV10-3 and TRBJ2-7, with 15 bases that match TRBD2. In nucleotides, the CDR3 is TGTGCCATCAGCACGGGACTAGCGGGAGGACTCTACGAGCAGTACTTC. As protein: CAISTGLAGGLYEQYF.